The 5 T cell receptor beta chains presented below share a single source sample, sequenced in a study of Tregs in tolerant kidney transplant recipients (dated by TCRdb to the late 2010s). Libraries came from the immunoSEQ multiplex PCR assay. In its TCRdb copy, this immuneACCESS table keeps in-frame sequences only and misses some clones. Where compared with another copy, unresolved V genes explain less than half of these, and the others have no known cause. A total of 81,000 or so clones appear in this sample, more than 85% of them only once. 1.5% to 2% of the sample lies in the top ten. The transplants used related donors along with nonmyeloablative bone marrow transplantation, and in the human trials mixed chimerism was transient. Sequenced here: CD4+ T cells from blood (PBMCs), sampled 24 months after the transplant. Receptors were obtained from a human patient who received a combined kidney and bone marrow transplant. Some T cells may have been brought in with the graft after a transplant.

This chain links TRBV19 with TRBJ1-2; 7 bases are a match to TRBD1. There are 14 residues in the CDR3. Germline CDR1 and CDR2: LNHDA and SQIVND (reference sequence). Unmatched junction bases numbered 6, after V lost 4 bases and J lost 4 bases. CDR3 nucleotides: TGTGCCAGTAGTACCCCGACAGGGTCCTATGGCTACACCTTC. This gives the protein CASSTPTGSYGYTF. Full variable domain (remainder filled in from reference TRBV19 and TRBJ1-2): DGGITQSPKYLFRKEGQNVTLSCEQNLNHDAMYWYRQDPGQGLRLIYYSQIVNDFQKGDIAEGYSVSREKKESFPLTVTSAQKNPTAFYLCASSTPTGSYGYTFGSGTRLTVV.

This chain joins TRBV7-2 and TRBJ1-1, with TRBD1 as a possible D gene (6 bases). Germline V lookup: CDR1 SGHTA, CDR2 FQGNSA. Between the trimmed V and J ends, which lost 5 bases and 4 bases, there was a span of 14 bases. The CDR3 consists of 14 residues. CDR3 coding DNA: TGTGCCAGCAGCCCCCCGGGGGGGCGCACTGAAGCTTTCTTT. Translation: CASSPPGGRTEAFF.

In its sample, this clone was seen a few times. The DNA for the CDR3 is TGTGCCACCAGCAGAGGCGGACAGGGGGCGGGAAAACTGTTTTTT. Encoded protein: CATSRGGQGAGKLFF. The J gene is TRBJ1-4, the V gene TRBV15, with TRBD1 matching over 11 bases. Trimming cost V 1 base and J 10 bases; bases outside gene matches: 5. CDR3 length: 15 amino acids. Germline V gene sequence: CDR1 LNHNV, CDR2 YYDKDF (reference sequence).

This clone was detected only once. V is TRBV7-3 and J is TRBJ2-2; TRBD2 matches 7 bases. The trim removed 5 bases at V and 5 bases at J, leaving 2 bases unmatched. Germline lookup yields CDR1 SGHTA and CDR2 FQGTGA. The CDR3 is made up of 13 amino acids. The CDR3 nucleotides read TGTGCCAGCAGCAAGGGAGGGACCGGGGAGCTGTTTTTT. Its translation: CASSKGGTGELFF.

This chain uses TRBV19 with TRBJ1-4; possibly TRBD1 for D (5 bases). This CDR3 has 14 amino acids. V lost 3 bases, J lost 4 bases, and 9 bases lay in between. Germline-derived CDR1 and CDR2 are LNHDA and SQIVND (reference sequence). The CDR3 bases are TGTGCCAGTAGTATCGACAGAGTTAATGAAAAACTGTTTTTT. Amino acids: CASSIDRVNEKLFF. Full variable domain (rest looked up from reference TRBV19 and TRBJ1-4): DGGITQSPKYLFRKEGQNVTLSCEQNLNHDAMYWYRQDPGQGLRLIYYSQIVNDFQKGDIAEGYSVSREKKESFPLTVTSAQKNPTAFYLCASSIDRVNEKLFFGSGTQLSVL.